The clone carrying this T cell receptor (beta chain) was seen at least ten times. The antigen remains undetermined. One end of the junction does not line up with germline, which may come from a read error. Samples came from axillary lymph nodes draining the breast cancer. The data were obtained in a study of breast tumors, draining lymph nodes, adjacent tissues. Findings and caveats of the study: Luminal-like breast cancer showed significantly greater tumor-nontumor repertoire similarity than basal-like breast cancer did. The data were judged consistent with most tumor T cells coming from lymph node and expanding in tumor. That most tumor T cells come from lymph nodes remained unproven. Tumor repertoires ranked between lymph nodes and nontumor tissue in diversity, with V and J gene preferences.

TCRdb independently ran MiXCR on the multiplex PCR reads; one entry per CDR3 protein. The sample records approximately 150,000 distinct CDR3 sequences, approximately 30% being singletons. This CDR3 contains 15 residues. The germline gives CDR1 SGDLS, CDR2 YYNGEE. This chain uses TRBV9 with TRBJ1-6; 7 nucleotides match TRBD1. The specimen sequenced was axillary lymph node tissue. The clonotype originates from a female donor with breast cancer. Some clones in this sample may be carry-over from other donors' samples. CDR3 sequence reads: CAGSSDRVRTSPLHF. The CDR3, as DNA: TGTGCCGGCAGCTCCGACAGGGTAAGGACCTCACCCCTCCACTTT.